This entry describes one T cell receptor beta chain. Its antigen is unknown. Per-base quality was not reported, and no clone a single base away is much larger than it. The sample is drawn from a study of CD39 and CD103 CD8 tumor-infiltrating T cells (dated by TCRdb to about 2018). A note on the overall study: Repertoire comparisons were shown for an HPV-positive HNSCC, an HPV-negative HNSCC, an ovarian cancer and a melanoma patient. Repertoires of CD8 TIL subsets defined by CD103 and CD39 were compared with peripheral memory CD8 T cells by TCRbeta CDR3 deep sequencing.

At the time of sample collection the patients were not on therapy, although prior treatments varied from chemotherapy, radiotherapy, surgery and immunotherapy to no treatment. After thawing, cells were enriched for T lymphocytes using a negative-selection kit, with EpCAM beads added for tumor-infiltrating lymphocytes. Memory CD8 T cells were sorted as CD8+CD4-CD45RA- cells irrespective of CCR7 expression. Peripheral blood mononuclear cells were isolated by Ficoll-Paque PLUS gradient and cryopreserved before analysis. Populations were sorted to 99% purity on a FACSAria II, and cell pellets were frozen for TCR sequencing without culture. Overall study results and their limits: Clonotypes from DN TILs largely overlapped with peripheral memory CD8 repertoires, while clonotypes from DP TILs were only rarely found in blood or uninvolved lymph node. DP CD8 TILs appeared more oligoclonal than DN and SP CD8 TILs and blood memory CD8 T cells, with top 30 clonotypes covering roughly 55-90%.

For each subset, genomic DNA was extracted from around 10,000 to 100,000 sorted cells using the DNeasy Blood and Tissue Kit. TCRbeta V-J or V-D-J regions were sequenced and mapped by the immunoSEQ service, with coverage above 10x per sample. Regarding the original processing steps: The analysis included only productive rearrangements exported from the immunoSEQ Analyzer platform, and clonality was assessed using the 500 most abundant clones. To quantify how much repertoires overlapped between populations, both the Morisita-Horn similarity index and the Jaccard index were used. Morisita-Horn similarity between CD8 T-cell subset TCR repertoires was measured in about 6 cancer patients. TCRdb's version of the immuneACCESS table is confined to in-frame rearrangements and falls short of the full clone set. An unresolved V gene accounts for under half of the shortfall where checked; the remainder is of unknown origin. That table furnishes V, J and clone size, whereas the DNA furnished D and trimming. Across this sample there are thousands of clones, with around 69% seen only once. In total, the top ten clones hold about three fifths of the sample.

This clonotype originated in a human donor with head and neck squamous cell carcinoma. Sequencing was carried out using CD8+ T cells sorted from blood. The cell subset or site label for this specimen denotes: total memory CD8 T cells (CD45RA-CCR7+/-) from blood or uninvolved lymph node.

In nucleotide form, the sequence is TGTGCCAGCACCGGAGTCCGGGAGGGCCGAAACAATGAGCAGTTCTTC. It specifies CASTGVREGRNNEQFF. The rearrangement joined TRBV5-6 to TRBJ2-1; TRBD2 matches 8 bases in the middle. Taken from cysteine to phenylalanine, the CDR3 has 16 residues. The entry retains the CDR3 DNA only, 48 bases that are in frame from base 1. The V end gives up 6 bases and the J end 5 bases, leaving 13 bases in the junction not matched to a gene. CDR1 SGHDT and CDR2 YYEEEE were looked up in the germline V gene.